These 27 T cell receptor beta chains share one sample of origin, sequenced in a study of T cell responses to AZD1222 COVID-19 vaccine. Only in-frame clones appear in the TCRdb table, and some are missing; sequencing was by immunoSEQ multiplex PCR. This table holds 110,000 to 150,000 clones, roughly 93% found once. This specimen was peripheral blood, taken after recovery from COVID-19. The receptors stem from an adult who had recovered from COVID-19.

The sample holds one count of this clone. This rearrangement joins TRBV7-9 to TRBJ1-6; D is ambiguous. CDR3 size: 13 residues. Germline CDR1 SEHNR, CDR2 FQNEAQ (reference sequence). V was cut by 7 bases and J by 3 bases, with 7 bases left in between. This chain's CDR3 is CASTENYNSPLHF. For the CDR3, the DNA is TGTGCCAGCACGGAGAACTATAATTCACCCCTCCACTTT.

The count of this clone is one. CDR3 coding DNA: TGTGCCAGCAGTTTATTAGATGGGACTAGCGGGATATTTTTTTTAGCCGGGGAGCTGTTTTTT. This encodes CASSLLDGTSGIFFLAGELFF. This chain connects TRBV27 to TRBJ2-2; 13 bases are a match to TRBD2. The CDR3 totals 21 residues. Germline loops: CDR1 MNHEY, CDR2 SMNVEV (reference sequence). V lost 1 base and J lost 6; bases outside the gene matches: 17.

The chain combines TRBV5-1 with TRBJ2-5; 8 bases agree with TRBD1. CDR1 SGHRS and CDR2 YFSETQ come from the germline V gene. This CDR3 is built from 15 residues. Losses at the gene ends were 4 bases for V and 5 bases for J; bases not matched to a gene: 10. The CDR3 nucleotides are TGCGCCAGCAGCGACTTCCAGGGGGCAGGGGAGACCCAGTACTTC. Its protein is CASSDFQGAGETQYF.

This chain connects TRBV15 to TRBJ2-3; D might be TRBD2 (6 bases). This CDR3 has 14 amino acids. Per the germline V gene, CDR1 is LNHNV and CDR2 is YYDKDF (reference sequence). V lost 2 bases, J lost 5 bases, and 11 bases lay in between. This CDR3 is CATSRRLDVDTQYF. The CDR3 DNA reads as TGTGCCACCAGCAGACGACTAGATGTAGATACGCAGTATTTT.

This clone was counted a single time. The chain recombines TRBV20-1 with TRBJ1-1; no clear D. Trimming stripped 3 bases from V and 4 bases from J, with 9 bases between. The CDR3 is made up of 12 amino acids. The germline CDR1 and CDR2 sequences are DFQATT and SNEGSKA (reference sequence). CDR3 bases: TGCAGTGCTAGTCCACTGGGCACTGAAGCTTTCTTT. Amino acid sequence: CSASPLGTEAFF.

This chain uses TRBV7-9 with TRBJ1-2; 9 bases fit TRBD1. The V and J ends lost 3 bases and 4 bases, in that order; junction bases with no gene match: 9. The CDR3 covers 16 residues. Germline CDR1 and CDR2: SEHNR and FQNEAQ (reference sequence). CDR3 nucleotide sequence: TGTGCCAGCAGCTTCGGCTCGGACAGGGGACTCTATGGCTACACCTTC. This translates into CASSFGSDRGLYGYTF.

Turning to this clone: An end of the junction differs from the germline gene, which may be a read error. CDR3 in amino acids: CASSVAPPGQVVF. DNA for the CDR3: TGTGCCAGCAGCGTAGCCCCACCGGGACAGGTCGTCTTC. The rearrangement joins TRBV7-9 to TRBJ2-7, with TRBD1 matching over 8 bases. CDR1 and CDR2 from the germline V gene are SEHNR and FQNEAQ (reference sequence). The CDR3 is 13 residues long. Together with reference TRBV7-9 and TRBJ2-7, the CDR3 gives the full variable domain: DTGVSQNPRHKITKRGQNVTFRCDPISEHNRLYWYRQTLGQGPEFLTYFQNEAQLEKSRLLSDRFSAERPKGSFSTLEIQRTEQGDSAMYLCASSVAPPGQVVFGPGTRLTVT.

The chain combines TRBV4-2 with TRBJ2-1; D not certain. Trimming pared 0 bases from V and 6 bases from J, leaving 6 bases between. The CDR3 extends over 13 amino acids. The V gene's germline CDR1 is LGHNA and CDR2 YNFKEQ. The CDR3 nucleotides are TGTGCCAGCAGCCAAGAGGTCCGCAATGAGCAGTTCTTC. Its translation: CASSQEVRNEQFF.

The rearrangement joins TRBV28 to TRBJ1-1, with a possible D match to TRBD1 (5 bases). CDR1 and CDR2 (germline): MDHEN, SYDVKM. V lost 7 bases to trimming and J lost 1 base, with 10 bases between them. The CDR3 runs to 13 residues. DNA for the CDR3: TGTGCCAGCATGGGGGTTCCGAACACTGAAGCTTTCTTT. Translation: CASMGVPNTEAFF.

V and J are TRBV6-5 and TRBJ1-1; D gene ambiguous. Trimming left V 2 bases short and J 0 bases short, with 13 bases between. CDR3 size: 16 residues. Per germline, CDR1 MNHEY and CDR2 SVGAGI. CDR3 nucleotides: TGTGCCAGCAGTTACGTCCAGTTCGGGATGAACACTGAAGCTTTCTTT. Amino acid sequence: CASSYVQFGMNTEAFF.

This chain connects TRBV19 to TRBJ2-5; tentative D call: TRBD1 (6 bases). V lost 6 bases to trimming and J lost 5 bases, with 16 bases between them. CDR1 and CDR2 (germline): LNHDA, SQIVND (reference sequence). The CDR3 sequence is 14 residues long. The CDR3 DNA sequence: TGTGCCAGTAGGTCTCGCAGGGGCCCGGAGACCCAGTACTTC. Translating it yields CASRSRRGPETQYF.

This chain links TRBV5-1 with TRBJ1-5; D is perhaps TRBD1 (6 bases). V lost 4 bases, J lost 0 bases, and 11 bases lay in between. In germline, CDR1 is SGHRS, CDR2 YFSETQ. This CDR3 contains 15 residues. CDR3 nucleotides: TGCGCCAGCAGCCCGACAGGTGATAGCAATCAGCCCCAGCATTTT. Its translation: CASSPTGDSNQPQHF.

The chain combines TRBV28 with TRBJ2-7; 9 bases are shared with TRBD1. J gave up 6 bases and V 3 bases, and 9 bases lay outside the gene matches. This CDR3 region has 15 residues. The germline gives CDR1 MDHEN, CDR2 SYDVKM. This CDR3 is CASSFIGQGWTEQYF. CDR3 sequence (DNA): TGTGCCAGCAGTTTTATCGGACAGGGGTGGACCGAGCAGTACTTC.

This rearrangement joins TRBV28 to TRBJ1-4; 9 bases agree with TRBD1. There are 14 residues in the CDR3. V lost 6 bases and J lost 5; bases outside the gene matches: 4. Germline loops: CDR1 MDHEN, CDR2 SYDVKM. CDR3 residues: CASRHGTGNEKLFF. CDR3 in DNA: TGTGCCAGCAGACACGGGACAGGGAATGAAAAACTGTTTTTT.

The rearrangement uses TRBV19 and TRBJ1-1, with a tentative D call TRBD1 (5 bases). V was trimmed by 6 bases and J by 1 base, leaving 18 bases between them. The V gene's germline CDR1 is LNHDA and CDR2 SQIVND (reference sequence). This CDR3 is 16 amino acids long. CDR3 in amino acids: CASSPPRGVGNTEAFF. Here the CDR3 DNA reads TGTGCCAGTAGCCCCCCGCGGGGGGTTGGGAACACTGAAGCTTTCTTT.

The chain joins TRBV9 to TRBJ2-3, with 9 nucleotides matching TRBD1. CDR1 is SGDLS and CDR2 is YYNGEE in the germline V gene. The CDR3 sequence is 14 residues long. With 5 bases clipped from V and 5 bases from J, the junction kept 6 bases outside the gene matches. The CDR3 spells CASSTGGAGDTQYF. The CDR3 DNA is TGTGCCAGCAGTACAGGGGGCGCGGGAGATACGCAGTATTTT.

The chain carries TRBV5-1 and TRBJ1-4; TRBD1 is a possible D gene (5 bases). V gave up 3 bases and J gave up 11 bases, with 8 bases separating them. Germline assignment: CDR1 SGHRS and CDR2 YFSETQ. The CDR3 has 11 residues. CDR3 sequence reads: CASSSEGKLFF. CDR3 DNA: TGCGCCAGCAGCTCCGAGGGGAAACTGTTTTTT.

This chain joins TRBV18 and TRBJ2-2; the match to TRBD1 covers 9 bases. The CDR3 is 14 amino acids. The J segment lost 4 bases and the V segment lost 5 bases, leaving 2 bases of the junction unmatched. The V gene's germline CDR1 is KGHSH and CDR2 LQKENI. The CDR3 DNA sequence: TGTGCCAGCTCAAAGACAGGGGGCACCGGGGAGCTGTTTTTT. Protein product: CASSKTGGTGELFF.

The chain combines TRBV6-6 with TRBJ2-3; 11 bases map to TRBD2. CDR3 length: 14 residues. Per germline, CDR1 MNHNY and CDR2 SVGAGI (reference sequence). V gave up 8 bases and J gave up 3 bases; unmatched junction bases: 4. As DNA, the CDR3 is TGTGCCAGCGTCTCTAGCGGGAGGACAGATACGCAGTATTTT. It translates to CASVSSGRTDTQYF.

The chain links TRBV4-2 to TRBJ2-7; TRBD1 might be the D (5 bases). V lost 5 bases to trimming and J lost 3 bases, with 20 bases between them. Germline V gene data show CDR1 as LGHNA and CDR2 as YNFKEQ. The CDR3 is 16 amino acids. The CDR3 is CASSSTPQGGVYEQYF. CDR3 DNA sequence: TGTGCCAGCAGCAGTACTCCGCAGGGTGGGGTCTACGAGCAGTACTTC.

The V and J genes are TRBV3-1 (or the pseudogene TRBV3-2) and TRBJ1-2; tentative D call: TRBD1 (5 bases). Germline loops: CDR1 LGHDT, CDR2 YNNKEL (reference sequence). The CDR3 length is 13 residues. V lost 4 bases and J 5 bases, leaving 11 bases between the germline ends. This chain's CDR3 is CASSLDSVYGYTF. CDR3 coding DNA: TGTGCCAGCAGCCTTGACAGCGTATATGGCTACACCTTC.

CDR3 sequence: CASSDSNSGSTDTQYF. CDR3 DNA: TGTGCCAGCAGTGACTCGAATAGCGGGAGCACAGATACGCAGTATTTT. The chain carries TRBV6-4 and TRBJ2-3; 7 bases agree with TRBD2. CDR3 length equals 16 residues. Germline CDR1 and CDR2: MRHNA and SNTAGT. With V trimmed by 0 bases and J by 0 bases, 3 bases remained unmatched.

V and J are TRBV5-1 and TRBJ2-7; TRBD2 aligns across 11 bases. Losses at the gene ends were 2 bases for V and 3 bases for J; bases not matched to a gene: 4. The CDR3 extends over 15 amino acids. Per germline, CDR1 SGHRS and CDR2 YFSETQ. CDR3 nucleotides: TGCGCCAGCAGCTTTACTAGCGGGGGATTCTACGAGCAGTACTTC. It is translated as CASSFTSGGFYEQYF.

This sequence joins TRBV28 and TRBJ1-4; D is possibly TRBD1 (5 bases). CDR3 length equals 17 residues. Trimming stripped 6 bases from V and 4 bases from J, with 21 bases between. CDR1 MDHEN and CDR2 SYDVKM come from the germline V gene. The CDR3 protein is CASSLTYTGSLNEKLFF. The CDR3 nucleotides read TGTGCCAGCAGCTTAACTTATACAGGAAGCCTTAATGAAAAACTGTTTTTT.

The chain recombines TRBV19 with TRBJ2-7; TRBD1 aligns across 9 bases. The germline V gene encodes CDR1 LNHDA and CDR2 SQIVND (reference sequence). The CDR3 runs 14 residues. Germline trimming cut 8 bases from V and 2 bases from J; bases unmatched to any gene: 7. The CDR3, as DNA: TGTGCCAGTGGGGCCGGGACAGGGACCTACGAGCAGTACTTC. Its protein product is CASGAGTGTYEQYF.

The rearrangement joins TRBV7-9 to TRBJ2-7; D is unresolved. The germline V gene encodes CDR1 SEHNR and CDR2 FQNEAQ (reference sequence). The CDR3 covers 15 residues. V was cut by 4 bases and J by 5 bases, with 18 bases left in between. CDR3 nucleotide sequence: TGTGCCAGCAGCTGGACCGTACTGGGCAGCGACGAGCAGTACTTC. Protein product: CASSWTVLGSDEQYF.

The chain joins TRBV28 to TRBJ1-4, with 7 bases that match TRBD1. CDR3 length: 15 amino acids. The ends lost 5 bases at V and 3 bases at J; junction bases unmatched: 6. CDR1 is MDHEN, CDR2 SYDVKM, per germline. Here the CDR3 reads CASSGVDRANEKLFF. The CDR3 DNA follows: TGTGCCAGCAGTGGGGTCGACAGGGCTAATGAAAAACTGTTTTTT.